This note documents a single T cell receptor beta chain sequence. Measured with immunoSEQ multiplex PCR; TCRdb has only the in-frame clones, and not every one. The sample contains nearly 250,000 clones, 85% to 90% of which appear only once. The data stem from a study of blood T cell repertoires in COVID-19. Deletions cut 1 base from V and 1 base from J, with 7 bases between. The CDR3 runs to 14 residues. From germline, CDR1 is SGHNT and CDR2 YENEEA. The specimen sequenced was PBMCs or T cells enriched from blood (not recorded which). The V and J genes are TRBV11-3 and TRBJ2-5; D gene ambiguous. This clonotype originated in a man between 50 and 59 years old who had been exposed to COVID-19. The CDR3 here is CASSLVRRQETQYF. Here the CDR3 DNA reads TGTGCCAGCAGCTTAGTGCGGCGCCAAGAGACCCAGTACTTC.